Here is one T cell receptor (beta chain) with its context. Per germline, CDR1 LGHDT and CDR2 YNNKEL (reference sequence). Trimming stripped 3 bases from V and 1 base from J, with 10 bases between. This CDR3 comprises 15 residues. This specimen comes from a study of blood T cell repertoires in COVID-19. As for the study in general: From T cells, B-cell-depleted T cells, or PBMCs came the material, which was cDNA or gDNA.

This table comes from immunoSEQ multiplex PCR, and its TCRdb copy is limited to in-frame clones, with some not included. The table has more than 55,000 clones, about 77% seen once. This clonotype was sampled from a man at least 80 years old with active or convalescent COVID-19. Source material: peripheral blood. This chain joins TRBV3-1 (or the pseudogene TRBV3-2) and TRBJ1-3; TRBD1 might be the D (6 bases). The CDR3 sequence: CASSQDSTSGNTIYF. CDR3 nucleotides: TGTGCCAGCAGCCAGGACAGTACTTCTGGAAACACCATATATTTT.